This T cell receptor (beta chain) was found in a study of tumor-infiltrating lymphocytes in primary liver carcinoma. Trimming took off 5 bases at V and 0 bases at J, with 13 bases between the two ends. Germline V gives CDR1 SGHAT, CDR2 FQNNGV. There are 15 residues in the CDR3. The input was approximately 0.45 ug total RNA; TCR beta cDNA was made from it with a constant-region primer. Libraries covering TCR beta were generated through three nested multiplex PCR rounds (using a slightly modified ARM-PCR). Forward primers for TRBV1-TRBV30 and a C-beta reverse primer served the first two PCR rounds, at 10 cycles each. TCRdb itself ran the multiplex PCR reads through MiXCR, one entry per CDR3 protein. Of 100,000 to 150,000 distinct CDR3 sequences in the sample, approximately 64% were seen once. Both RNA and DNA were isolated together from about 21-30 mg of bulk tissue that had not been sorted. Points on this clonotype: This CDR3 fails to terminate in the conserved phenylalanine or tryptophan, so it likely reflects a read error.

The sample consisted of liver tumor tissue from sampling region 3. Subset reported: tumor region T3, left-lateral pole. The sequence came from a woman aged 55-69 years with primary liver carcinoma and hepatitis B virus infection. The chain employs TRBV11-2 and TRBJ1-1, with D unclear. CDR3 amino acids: CASSPLRGMNTEAFI. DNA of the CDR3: TGTGCCAGCAGCCCACTCCGGGGAATGAACACTGAAGCTTTCATT.